The clone carrying this T cell receptor (beta chain) has only a few counts. This entry comes from a study of beta chain features in type 1 diabetes. V dropped 3 bases and J dropped 0 bases, with 9 bases sitting between them. Germline V gene data show CDR1 as GTSNPN and CDR2 as SVGIG (reference sequence). The CDR3 extends over 14 amino acids. Sorting of CD4+ naive, central memory, regulatory and stem cell-like memory cells was performed via CD45RO/CCR7/CD25/CD127/CD95/CD27. Reverse transcribing all isolated RNA meant expressed TCRB transcripts were sequenced. Profiling relied on immunoSEQ multiplex PCR, and the TCRdb table lists in-frame clones only, not all of them. This repertoire shows roughly 500,000 clones, over 9.5% found once; its top ten account for roughly 0.046%.

This sequence was found in a woman in her late teens or twenties in good health. The rearrangement joins TRBV30 to TRBJ1-5; no reliable D call. Sequencing was done on a sample of naive CD4+ T cells from blood. The CDR3 DNA is TGTGCCTGGAGAACGGGGAATAGCAATCAGCCCCAGCATTTT. This encodes CAWRTGNSNQPQHF.